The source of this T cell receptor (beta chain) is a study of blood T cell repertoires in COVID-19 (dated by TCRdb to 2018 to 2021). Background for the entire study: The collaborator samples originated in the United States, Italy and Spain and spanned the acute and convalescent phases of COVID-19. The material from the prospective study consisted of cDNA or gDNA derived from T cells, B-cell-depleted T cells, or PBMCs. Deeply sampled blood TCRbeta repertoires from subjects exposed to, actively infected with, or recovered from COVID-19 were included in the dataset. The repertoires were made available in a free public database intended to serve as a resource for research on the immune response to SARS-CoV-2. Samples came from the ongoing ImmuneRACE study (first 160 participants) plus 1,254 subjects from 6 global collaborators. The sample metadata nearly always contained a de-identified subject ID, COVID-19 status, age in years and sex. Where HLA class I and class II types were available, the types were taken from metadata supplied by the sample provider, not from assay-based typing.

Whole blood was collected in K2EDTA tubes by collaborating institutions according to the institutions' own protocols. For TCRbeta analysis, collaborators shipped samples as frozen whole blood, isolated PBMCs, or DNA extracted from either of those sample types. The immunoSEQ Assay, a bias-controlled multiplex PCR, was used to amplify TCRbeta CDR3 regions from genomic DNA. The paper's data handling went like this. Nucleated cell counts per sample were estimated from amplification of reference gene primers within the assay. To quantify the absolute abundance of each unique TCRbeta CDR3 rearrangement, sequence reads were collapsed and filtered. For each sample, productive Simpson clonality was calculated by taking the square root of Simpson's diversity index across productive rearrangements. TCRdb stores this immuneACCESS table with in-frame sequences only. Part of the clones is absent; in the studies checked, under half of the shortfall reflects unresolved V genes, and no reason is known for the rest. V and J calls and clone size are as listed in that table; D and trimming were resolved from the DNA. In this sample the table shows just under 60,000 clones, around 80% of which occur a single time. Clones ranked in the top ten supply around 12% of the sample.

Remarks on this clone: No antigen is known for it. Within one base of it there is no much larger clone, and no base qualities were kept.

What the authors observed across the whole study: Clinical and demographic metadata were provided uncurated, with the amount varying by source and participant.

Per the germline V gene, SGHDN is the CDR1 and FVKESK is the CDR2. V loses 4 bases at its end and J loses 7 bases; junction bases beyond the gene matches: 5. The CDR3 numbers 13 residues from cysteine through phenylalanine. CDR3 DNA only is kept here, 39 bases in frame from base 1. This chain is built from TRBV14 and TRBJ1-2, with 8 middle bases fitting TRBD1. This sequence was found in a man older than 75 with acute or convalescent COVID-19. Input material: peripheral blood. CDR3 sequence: CASSLRGRFGYTF. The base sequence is TGTGCCAGCAGCCTCAGGGGGCGGTTTGGCTACACCTTC.